The following is a T cell receptor beta chain sequence with its context. Its antigen remains unidentified. The sample holds no much larger clone one base away, and base qualities are not on file. The sample's time point label, in plain terms: baseline before first vaccination. Vaccinee samples came from UK trials COV001 and COV002, including a single-blind randomized controlled phase 2/3 trial of AZD1222 (ChAdOx1 nCoV-19) in healthy adults. For TCRbeta chain sequencing, PBMC samples from trial participants were taken at day 0 and at day 28 after the second dose. The CDR3 regions of human TCRbeta chains were analyzed by immunosequencing. Under the source paper's analysis protocol: TCRs in the repertoires were matched against a reference library of SARS-CoV-2-specific TCRs that had been generated with the MIRA antigen-specificity platform. Breadth was defined as the fraction of unique TCRs that were SARS-CoV-2-associated. Depth was defined as the fraction of total T cells that were SARS-CoV-2-associated. Each spike-specific TCR was assigned to its reactive spike region and to a CD4 or CD8 class using the MIRA data. Log10-transformed breadth and depth values were compared by one-way ANOVA with Sidak's multiple comparisons tests. Drawn from immuneACCESS, this table holds only the in-frame rearrangements with V and J called that TCRdb kept. Clones are partly lost; checked studies trace under half to an unresolved V gene and leave the rest unexplained. V and J calls and clone size are copied from that table; D and trimming were computed from the DNA. The sample profile shows some 200,000 clones; just over 90% of them were found once. Approximately 4% of the sample is held by the ten biggest clonotypes.

The sample belongs to a study of T cell responses to AZD1222 COVID-19 vaccine (TCRdb year 2021). With regard to the full study: AZD1222 recipients given second doses at about 4 weeks or at about 12 weeks were pooled, since spike-specific TCR depth and breadth were not found to differ between the two schedules. TCR sequencing was performed for 230 to 250 trial participants, of whom roughly 200 were given two doses of AZD1222 and about 25 were given two doses of MenACWY control vaccine. Trial participants were enrolled by age into 18-55, 56-69 and 70-plus year subgroups, with about 150, 28 and 57 TCR-sequenced participants respectively. General findings and caveats noted by the study authors: Reportedly, close to half of the unique spike-specific TCRs recognized epitopes lying outside the regions that are mutated in the B.1.351 and B.1.1.7 variants. The whole spike protein was spanned by vaccine-associated CD4 TCRs, and dominant responses were seen in regions 160-218 and 743-854. Because no day 14 peak-response samples were available, repertoires were characterized only after the peak T cell response. Participants were mostly white British and included more females than males, and it was suggested by the authors that clonal diversity may have been underestimated. After two AZD1222 doses, spike-specific TCR breadth and depth were significantly higher than at day 0 and than in MenACWY recipients. Conclusions about previously exposed vaccinees were limited because only six AZD1222 recipients were SARS-CoV-2 seropositive at baseline. In the small 56-69-year group, the increase in depth fell short of significance, most likely because of low power.

The sample in question was peripheral blood, obtained on day 0 of AZD1222 vaccination. The receptor comes from an adult in good health.

The CDR3 loop reads CASSGGDLANEKLFF. DNA sequence: TGTGCCAGCAGCGGGGGGGACTTGGCTAATGAAAAACTGTTTTTT. This chain joins TRBV7-9 to TRBJ1-4, and the D gene may be TRBD1, 5 bases matching. Trimming removed 5 bases from V and 3 bases from J, leaving 13 bases between the germline ends. CDR1 SEHNR and CDR2 FQNEAQ are derived from the germline V gene (reference sequence). The CDR3 runs 15 amino acids, cysteine and phenylalanine included. This entry keeps only the CDR3 DNA: 45 bases, framed from base 1.